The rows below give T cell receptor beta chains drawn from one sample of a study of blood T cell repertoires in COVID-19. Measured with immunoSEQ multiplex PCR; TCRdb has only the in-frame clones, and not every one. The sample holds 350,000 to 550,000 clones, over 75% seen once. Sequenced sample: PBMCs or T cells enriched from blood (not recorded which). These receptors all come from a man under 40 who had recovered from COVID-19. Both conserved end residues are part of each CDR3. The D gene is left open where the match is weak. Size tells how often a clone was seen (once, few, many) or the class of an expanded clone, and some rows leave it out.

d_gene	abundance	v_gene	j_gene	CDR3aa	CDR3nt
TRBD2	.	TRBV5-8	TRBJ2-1	CASSLESSGKLVNEQFF	TGTGCCAGCAGCTTGGAGTCTAGCGGGAAACTAGTCAATGAGCAGTTCTTC
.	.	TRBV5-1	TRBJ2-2	CASRGSLNTGELFF	TGCGCCAGCCGAGGGTCCCTGAACACCGGGGAGCTGTTTTTT
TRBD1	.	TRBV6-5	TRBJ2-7	CASSYQGASYEQYF	TGTGCCAGCAGTTATCAGGGGGCCTCCTACGAGCAGTACTTC
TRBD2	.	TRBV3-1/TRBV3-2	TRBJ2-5	CASSQGVLAAETQYF	TGTGCCAGCAGCCAAGGGGTACTAGCGGCGGAGACCCAGTACTTC
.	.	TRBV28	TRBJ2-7	CASSLPGEPYEQYF	TGTGCCAGCAGTTTACCAGGGGAACCCTACGAGCAGTACTTC
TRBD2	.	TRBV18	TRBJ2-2	CASSPRSGGDTGELFF	TGTGCCAGCTCACCGAGGAGCGGGGGGGACACCGGGGAGCTGTTTTTT
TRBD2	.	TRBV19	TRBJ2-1	CASSGWTSVNEQFF	TGTGCCAGTTCGGGCTGGACTAGCGTTAATGAGCAGTTCTTC
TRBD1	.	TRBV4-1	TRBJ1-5	CASSPGTAPQPQHF	TGCGCCAGCAGCCCCGGGACAGCTCCTCAGCCCCAGCATTTT
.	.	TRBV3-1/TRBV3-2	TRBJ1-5	CASSQDSRQPQHF	TGTGCCAGCAGCCAAGATAGCAGACAGCCCCAGCATTTT
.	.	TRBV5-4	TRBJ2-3	CASSLELLRTDTQYF	TGTGCCAGCAGCTTGGAACTCCTACGCACAGATACGCAGTATTTT
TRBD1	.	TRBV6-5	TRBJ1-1	CASSMTGAEAFF	TGTGCCAGCAGTATGACAGGGGCTGAAGCTTTCTTT
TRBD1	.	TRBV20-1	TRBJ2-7	CSASDRGLYEQYF	TGCAGTGCTAGTGACAGGGGGCTCTACGAGCAGTACTTC
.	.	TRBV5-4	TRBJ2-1	CASSLAKGVIGEQFF	TGTGCCAGCAGCTTGGCCAAAGGGGTGATAGGGGAGCAGTTCTTC
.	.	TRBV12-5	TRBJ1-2	CASGTSSGSNYGYTF	TGTGCTAGTGGTACTAGCTCAGGGTCTAACTATGGCTACACCTTC
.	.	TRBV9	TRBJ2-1	CASSVSGGAFNNEQFF	TGTGCCAGCAGCGTTTCGGGGGGCGCGTTCAACAATGAGCAGTTCTTC
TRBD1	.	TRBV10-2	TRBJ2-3	CASSTGTGGDTQYF	TGCGCCAGCAGCACCGGGACAGGGGGAGATACGCAGTATTTT
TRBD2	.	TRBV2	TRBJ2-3	CASSVERDTDTQYF	TGTGCCAGCAGTGTCGAGCGGGACACAGATACGCAGTATTTT
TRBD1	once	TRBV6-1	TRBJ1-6	CASSEQTGVGSPLHF	TGTGCCAGCAGTGAACAGACAGGGGTCGGTTCACCCCTCCACTTT
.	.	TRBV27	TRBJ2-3	CASWARRGLSDTQYF	TGTGCCAGCTGGGCTCGGAGGGGGCTATCAGATACGCAGTATTTT
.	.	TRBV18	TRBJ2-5	CASSPRRDQETQYF	TGTGCCAGCTCACCAAGGAGGGATCAAGAGACCCAGTACTTC
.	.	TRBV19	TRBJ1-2	CASSIEGRSYGYGYTF	TGTGCCAGTAGTATAGAGGGCAGATCATATGGATATGGCTACACCTTC
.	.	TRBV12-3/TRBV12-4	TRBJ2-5	CASTRRMGETQYF	TGTGCCAGCACCCGGAGGATGGGAGAGACCCAGTACTTC
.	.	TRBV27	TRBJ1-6	CASSKQGEYSPLHF	TGTGCCAGCAGTAAACAGGGTGAATATTCACCCCTCCACTTT
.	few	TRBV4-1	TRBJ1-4	CASSQLGHGEKLFF	TGCGCCAGCAGCCAACTAGGACACGGTGAAAAACTGTTTTTT
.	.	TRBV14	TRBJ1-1	CASSHLRTADGAFF	TGTGCCAGCAGCCACCTAAGGACAGCGGATGGAGCTTTCTTT
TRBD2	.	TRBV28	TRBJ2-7	CASREGTAGLAGGADLSYEQYF	TGTGCCAGCAGGGAAGGGACAGCGGGACTAGCGGGAGGGGCTGATTTGTCCTACGAGCAGTACTTC
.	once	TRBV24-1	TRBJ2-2	CATRSANTGELFF	TGTGCCACCCGGTCGGCGAACACCGGGGAGCTGTTTTTT
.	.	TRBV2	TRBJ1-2	CASSEAGTYGYTF	TGTGCCAGCAGTGAAGCGGGGACTTATGGCTACACCTTC
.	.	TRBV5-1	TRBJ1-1	CASSLQGNTEAFF	TGCGCCAGCAGCCTTCAGGGGAACACTGAAGCTTTCTTT
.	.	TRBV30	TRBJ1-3	CAWSTLSNSGNTIYF	TGTGCCTGGAGTACCCTGAGCAACTCTGGAAACACCATATATTTT
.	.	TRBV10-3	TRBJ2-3	CAISDQDTQYF	TGTGCCATCAGTGATCAAGATACGCAGTATTTT
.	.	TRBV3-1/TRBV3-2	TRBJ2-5	CASSHITSPETQYF	TGTGCCAGCAGCCATATAACTAGCCCAGAGACCCAGTACTTC
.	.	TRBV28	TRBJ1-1	CASSSSRVVWYTEAFF	TGTGCCAGCAGTAGTTCCCGGGTCGTGTGGTACACTGAAGCTTTCTTT
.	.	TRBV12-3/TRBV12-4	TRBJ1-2	CASSTAHYGYTF	TGTGCCAGCAGCACAGCCCACTATGGCTACACCTTC
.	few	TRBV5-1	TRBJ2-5	CASSLDWAGETQYF	TGCGCCAGCAGCTTGGACTGGGCGGGAGAGACCCAGTACTTC
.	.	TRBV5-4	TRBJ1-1	CASSFGGTNTEAFF	TGTGCCAGCAGCTTCGGGGGTACGAACACTGAAGCTTTCTTT
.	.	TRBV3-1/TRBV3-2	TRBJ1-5	CASSQDWTNQPQHF	TGTGCCAGCAGCCAAGATTGGACAAACCAGCCCCAGCATTTT
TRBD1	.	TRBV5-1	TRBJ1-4	CASTSTGDATNEKLFF	TGCGCCAGCACGTCGACAGGGGATGCAACTAATGAAAAACTGTTTTTT
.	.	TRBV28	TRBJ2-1	CASHFYNEQFF	TGTGCCAGCCACTTTTACAATGAGCAGTTCTTC
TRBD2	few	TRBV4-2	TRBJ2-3	CASSPWTSETDTQYF	TGTGCCAGCAGCCCCTGGACTAGCGAAACAGATACGCAGTATTTT
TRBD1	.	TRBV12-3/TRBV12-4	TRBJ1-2	CASSLSPGGGYTF	TGTGCCAGCAGTTTATCTCCAGGGGGAGGCTACACCTTC
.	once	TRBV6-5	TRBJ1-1	CASSYGSGTEAFF	TGTGCCAGCAGTTACGGTTCGGGTACTGAAGCTTTCTTT
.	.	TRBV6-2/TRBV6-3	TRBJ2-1	CASSYLTGSHNEQFF	TGTGCCAGCAGTTACCTTACAGGGTCCCACAATGAGCAGTTCTTC
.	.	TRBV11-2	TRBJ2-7	CASSPRVLGEQYF	TGTGCCAGCAGCCCTCGGGTTCTCGGGGAGCAGTACTTC
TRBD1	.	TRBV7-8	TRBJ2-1	CASSRDRDRPYNEQFF	TGTGCCAGCAGCAGAGACCGGGACAGGCCCTACAATGAGCAGTTCTTC
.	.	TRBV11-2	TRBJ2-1	CASSLLAGDNEQFF	TGTGCCAGCAGCTTACTAGCCGGGGACAATGAGCAGTTCTTC
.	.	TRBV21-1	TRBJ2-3	CASSKGPSGRHHTQYF	TGTGCCAGCAGCAAAGGCCCCAGCGGGAGGCACCATACGCAGTATTTT
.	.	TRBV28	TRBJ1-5	CASTRTVQPQHF	TGTGCCAGCACCCGGACAGTACAGCCCCAGCATTTT
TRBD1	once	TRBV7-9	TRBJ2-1	CASSLEGDRPHNEQFF	TGTGCCAGCAGCTTAGAGGGGGACAGGCCTCACAATGAGCAGTTCTTC
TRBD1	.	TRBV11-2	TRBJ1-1	CASSGRTGGGTEAFF	TGTGCCAGCAGCGGGCGGACAGGGGGAGGCACTGAAGCTTTCTTT
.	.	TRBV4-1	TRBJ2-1	CASSQLVGSGNEQFF	TGCGCCAGCAGCCAACTTGTCGGGAGTGGCAATGAGCAGTTCTTC
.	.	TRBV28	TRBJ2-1	CASSLSQGPYNEQFF	TGTGCCAGCAGTTTATCACAGGGCCCCTACAATGAGCAGTTCTTC
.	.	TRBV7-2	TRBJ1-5	CASSPPDQPQHF	TGTGCCAGCAGCCCCCCAGATCAGCCCCAGCATTTT
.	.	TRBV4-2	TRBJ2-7	CASSQDWVYRVSEQYF	TGTGCCAGCAGCCAAGATTGGGTTTACAGGGTCTCCGAGCAGTACTTC